Presented here are 18 T cell receptor beta chains from one specimen sequenced in a study of blood T cell repertoires in COVID-19. The repertoire was sequenced with immunoSEQ multiplex PCR; TCRdb's copy has only in-frame clones and lacks some. The data contain more than 85,000 clones, roughly 81% of them seen just once; the ten biggest clones take up 9.5% to 10%. Material for sequencing was peripheral blood. These receptors all stem from a man aged 40-50 years with active or convalescent COVID-19.

The CDR3 coding sequence is TGCGCCAGCAGCCACCGGGGGGCAAGGGGGTCGAACGAGCAGTACTTC. Translation gives CASSHRGARGSNEQYF. The chain is built from TRBV5-1 and TRBJ2-7; possible D gene TRBD2, 7 bases. V shed 4 bases and J shed 5 bases, with 22 bases lying between them. Per the germline V gene, CDR1 is SGHRS and CDR2 is YFSETQ. The CDR3 consists of 16 residues.

The CDR3 bases are TGTGCCAGCAGCCTCCGAGGGGGGGAGGGCGGCTACACCTTC. Amino acids: CASSLRGGEGGYTF. The V call is TRBV3-1 (or the pseudogene TRBV3-2), the J call TRBJ1-2; maybe TRBD1 (6 bases). V shed 4 bases and J shed 8 bases, with 17 bases lying between them. This CDR3 is built from 14 residues. CDR1 is LGHDT, CDR2 YNNKEL, per germline (reference sequence).

The chain links TRBV2 to TRBJ1-6, with D uncertain. This CDR3 is built from 12 residues. The V end was cut by 2 bases, the J end by 10 bases, with 6 bases between. The germline V gene has CDR1 SNHLY and CDR2 FYNNEI. CDR3 nucleotide sequence: TGTGCCAGCAGTGAATCTAGCTCACCCCTCCACTTT. Its translation: CASSESSSPLHF. Filled out from reference TRBV2 and TRBJ1-6, the complete variable domain reads EPEVTQTPSHQVTQMGQEVILRCVPISNHLYFYWYRQILGQKVEFLVSFYNNEISEKSEIFDDQFSVERPDGSNFTLKIRSTKLEDSAMYFCASSESSSPLHFGNGTRLTVT.

This sequence joins TRBV28 and TRBJ1-2, with D tentatively TRBD1 (6 bases). V was cut by 4 bases and J by 0 bases, with 9 bases left in between. The CDR3 has 14 residues. Germline CDR1 and CDR2: MDHEN and SYDVKM. The CDR3 coding sequence is TGTGCCAGCAGTTCCACAGGGTCTAACTATGGCTACACCTTC. It translates to CASSSTGSNYGYTF.

V gene TRBV7-3 combines with J gene TRBJ2-3; 10 nucleotides match TRBD2. V lost 3 bases and J lost 2; bases outside the gene matches: 8. Germline assignment: CDR1 SGHTA and CDR2 FQGTGA. This CDR3 is built from 17 residues. The chain's CDR3 is CASSLYPSGGTTDTQYF. The DNA of the CDR3 is TGTGCCAGCAGCTTGTATCCTAGCGGGGGCACCACAGATACGCAGTATTTT.

Of note for this clone: The same CDR3 is also encoded by other DNA sequences in this sample. V gene TRBV5-6 combines with J gene TRBJ2-5; unclear D gene. The V gene's germline CDR1 is SGHDT and CDR2 YYEEEE. The CDR3 is made up of 11 amino acids. Deletions cut 2 bases from V and 5 bases from J, with 4 bases between. The CDR3 DNA follows: TGTGCCAGCAGCTTAAGCGAGACCCAGTACTTC. Translated: CASSLSETQYF.

This chain links TRBV6-6 with TRBJ2-3, with 8 bases aligning to TRBD1. The trim removed 5 bases at V and 6 bases at J, leaving 16 bases unmatched. Germline V gene lookup returns CDR1 MNHNY and CDR2 SVGAGI (reference sequence). The CDR3 runs 17 residues. This chain's CDR3 is CASSRQDRASQKDTQYF. CDR3 bases: TGTGCCAGCAGTCGACAGGACAGGGCAAGCCAGAAGGATACGCAGTATTTT.

The genes are TRBV5-4 and TRBJ2-3, with TRBD2 as a possible D gene (5 bases). The ends were cut back, 0 bases at V and 6 bases at J, with 14 bases in the middle. Germline V gene sequence: CDR1 SGHNT, CDR2 YYREEE (reference sequence). The CDR3 runs 15 residues. CDR3 residues: CASSLVAGISDTQYF. The CDR3 bases are TGTGCCAGCAGCTTGGTTGCCGGGATATCGGATACGCAGTATTTT.

The rearrangement uses TRBV25-1 and TRBJ2-1; 8 nucleotides line up with TRBD2. CDR1 and CDR2 from the germline V gene are MGHDK and SYGVNS. The junction had 5 bases not matched to a gene; V was cut back by 4 bases and J by 6 bases. This CDR3 is built from 14 residues. Here the CDR3 reads CASSVTSGSNEQFF. CDR3 nucleotides: TGTGCCAGCAGTGTTACTAGCGGTAGCAATGAGCAGTTCTTC.

The J gene is TRBJ2-7, the V gene TRBV2, with no clear D. V lost 3 bases to trimming and J lost 0 bases, with 6 bases between them. The CDR3 is 13 amino acids. Germline lookup yields CDR1 SNHLY and CDR2 FYNNEI. CDR3 loop: CASSDVSSYEQYF. The CDR3 coding sequence is TGTGCCAGCAGTGATGTCAGCTCCTACGAGCAGTACTTC.

V and J are TRBV6-5 and TRBJ2-1, with 7 positions matching TRBD1. The CDR3 is 14 residues long. Trimming took 11 bases from V and 1 from J; bases not matched to a gene: 8. The germline V gene encodes CDR1 MNHEY and CDR2 SVGAGI. The CDR3 region has the DNA TGTGCCTGCCGCCGACAGGGTTCCTACAATGAGCAGTTCTTC. It encodes CACRRQGSYNEQFF.

J is TRBJ2-5 and V is TRBV7-3, with TRBD2 as a possible D gene (5 bases). The V end was cut by 5 bases, the J end by 3 bases, with 10 bases between. The CDR3 spans 13 residues. CDR1 is SGHTA, CDR2 FQGTGA, per germline. The CDR3 DNA reads TGTGCCAGCAGCCCGTGGGGAGAAGAGACCCAGTACTTC. Amino acid sequence: CASSPWGEETQYF.

The chain uses TRBV5-1 and TRBJ2-1, with TRBD2 identical over 10 bases. The CDR3 extends over 16 amino acids. The ends lost 4 bases at V and 2 bases at J; junction bases unmatched: 6. Germline V gene data show CDR1 as SGHRS and CDR2 as YFSETQ. The CDR3 DNA follows: TGCGCCAGCAGCCCCTGGACTAGCGGTACCTACAATGAGCAGTTCTTC. It specifies CASSPWTSGTYNEQFF.

The rearrangement links TRBV19 to TRBJ1-4, with D possibly TRBD1 on 5 matching bases. Germline CDR1 and CDR2: LNHDA and SQIVND (reference sequence). V was pared by 10 bases and J by 2 bases, with 11 bases between. This CDR3 has 13 amino acids. The DNA of the CDR3 is TGTGCCACTTCTCGGGGGACTAATGAAAAACTGTTTTTT. Its translation: CATSRGTNEKLFF.

The chain has TRBV13 and TRBJ1-4; TRBD1 aligns across 9 bases. V lost 5 bases to trimming and J lost 3 bases; unmatched junction nucleotides: 13. Per germline, CDR1 PRHDT and CDR2 FYEKMQ (reference sequence). The CDR3 runs 18 residues. In DNA form, the CDR3 reads TGTGCCAGCAGCCCCGGACAGGGGAATAACGGCCCTAATGAAAAACTGTTTTTT. As protein: CASSPGQGNNGPNEKLFF.

The CDR3 is CASVEQGTLNTEAFF. CDR3 bases: TGTGCCAGCGTTGAACAGGGCACCTTGAACACTGAAGCTTTCTTT. V is TRBV2 and J is TRBJ1-1; tentative D call: TRBD1 (6 bases). The CDR3 has 15 residues. Between the trimmed V and J ends, which lost 8 bases and 0 bases, there was a span of 16 bases. Germline CDR1 reads SNHLY; CDR2 reads FYNNEI.

This chain links TRBV7-9 with TRBJ2-5; 7 bases map to TRBD2. The CDR3 sequence is 17 residues long. The germline V gene encodes CDR1 SEHNR and CDR2 FQNEAQ (reference sequence). Trimming took 1 base from V and 2 from J; bases not matched to a gene: 10. In nucleotides, the CDR3 is TGTGCCAGCAGCTTAGGGGTCGGGGAGGGGTTTCAAGAGACCCAGTACTTC. Protein sequence: CASSLGVGEGFQETQYF.

About this clone: The sample holds other DNA sequences that translate to the same CDR3. The CDR3 loop reads CASSSRGQSLYGYTF. The CDR3 DNA reads TGTGCCAGCAGTTCCCGCGGACAGAGCCTCTATGGCTACACCTTC. The chain combines TRBV6-5 with TRBJ1-2; D may be TRBD1 (6 bases). The CDR3 has 15 amino acids. CDR1 and CDR2 (germline): MNHEY, SVGAGI. V was cut by 4 bases and J by 4 bases, with 16 bases left in between.